This T cell receptor (beta chain) is from a study of cytomegalovirus exposure and HLA in healthy donors. PCR used 60 Vbeta primers and 13 Jbeta primers. The method was immunoSEQ multiplex PCR; TCRdb's version includes in-frame clones alone and lacks a portion of them. The sample carries around 150,000 clones, about 75% recorded once. This CDR3 has 15 residues. Unmatched junction bases numbered 4, after V lost 0 bases and J lost 4 bases. Looked up from germline, CDR1 is SGHNT and CDR2 is YYREEE (reference sequence). The V and J genes are TRBV5-4 and TRBJ1-2; TRBD1 aligns across 9 bases. The material sequenced was PBMCs. The clonotype was recovered from a female donor in good health and CMV-seronegative. CDR3 in amino acids: CASSLGGTGTYGYTF. The CDR3, as DNA: TGTGCCAGCAGCTTGGGAGGGACAGGGACCTATGGCTACACCTTC.